This T cell receptor (beta chain) was identified during a study of blood T cell repertoires in COVID-19. Looking at the study overall: Donors in the United States, Italy and Spain gave samples during acute or convalescent COVID-19.

Method: immunoSEQ multiplex PCR; TCRdb's copy keeps in-frame clones and lacks some. This sample has approximately 120,000 clones, with about 75% found just once. V gave up 4 bases and J gave up 5 bases; unmatched junction bases: 6. The CDR3 consists of 14 residues. Germline CDR1 and CDR2: SGDLS and YYNGEE. This TCR derives from a man older than 75 with acute or convalescent COVID-19. The sequenced sample consisted of peripheral blood. V is TRBV9 and J is TRBJ2-1; 7 bases agree with TRBD1. As DNA, the CDR3 is TGTGCCAGCAGCCCCCGACAGGGAAACAATGAGCAGTTCTTC. It codes for CASSPRQGNNEQFF.